Detailed here is one TCR beta chain. Here immunoSEQ multiplex PCR was the method, and the copy in TCRdb shows in-frame clones only, minus some. The repertoire holds tens of thousands of clones, with about 90% as singletons. This sample is drawn from a study of control samples from healthy donors and cancer patients. Sequencing was carried out using PBMCs. This TCR derives from a woman aged 60-75 years with head and neck cancer.

CDR3 nucleotide sequence: TGTGCCAGCAGCCAAAAAGGGGGTGAAGCTTTCTTT. Protein sequence: CASSQKGGEAFF. The chain uses TRBV7-9 and TRBJ1-1; perhaps TRBD1 as D (6 bases). The germline V gene has CDR1 SEHNR and CDR2 FQNEAQ (reference sequence). V dropped 5 bases and J dropped 7 bases, with 11 bases sitting between them. This CDR3 has 12 residues.